This TCR beta chain was captured by sequencing in a study of identical twins. CDR3 length: 15 residues. Germline CDR1 is MNHEY and CDR2 is SVGAGI. V lost 0 bases and J 2 bases, leaving 10 bases between the germline ends. TCRdb ran MiXCR on the 5' RACE reads and lists one entry per CDR3 protein. This sample has 500,000 or so distinct CDR3 sequences; 13% to 15% occur once, and the top ten carry 0.8% to 1%. A further study also used this sample, focusing on yellow fever vaccine responses in identical twins.

The chain is built from TRBV6-5 and TRBJ1-1; D is ambiguous. Sequences were obtained from CD4+ T cells sorted from blood. This TCR derives from a woman aged 18-29 years in good health. The CDR3 coding sequence is TGTGCCAGCAGTTACTCGAGAGGGCCCAACACTGAAGCTTTCTTT. Its protein is CASSYSRGPNTEAFF.